This entry describes one TCR beta chain. The data are from a study of blood T cell repertoires in COVID-19. For the study at large: COVID-19 samples, acute and convalescent, were from the United States, Italy and Spain. T cells, B-cell-depleted T cells, or PBMCs provided the cDNA or gDNA that served as material.

Trimming pared 5 bases from V and 2 bases from J, leaving 7 bases between. CDR3 length: 13 residues. Profiled with immunoSEQ multiplex PCR; TCRdb holds only in-frame clones, not every one. The table includes about 74,000 clones, about 80% detected once. The sequenced sample consisted of peripheral blood. The V and J genes are TRBV12-3 or TRBV12-4 and TRBJ1-5; D is unclear. The TCR originated in a man older than 75 with acute or convalescent COVID-19. The CDR3 DNA reads TGTGCCAGCAGTAAGGCGGGCAATCAGCCCCAGCATTTT. Translation gives CASSKAGNQPQHF.